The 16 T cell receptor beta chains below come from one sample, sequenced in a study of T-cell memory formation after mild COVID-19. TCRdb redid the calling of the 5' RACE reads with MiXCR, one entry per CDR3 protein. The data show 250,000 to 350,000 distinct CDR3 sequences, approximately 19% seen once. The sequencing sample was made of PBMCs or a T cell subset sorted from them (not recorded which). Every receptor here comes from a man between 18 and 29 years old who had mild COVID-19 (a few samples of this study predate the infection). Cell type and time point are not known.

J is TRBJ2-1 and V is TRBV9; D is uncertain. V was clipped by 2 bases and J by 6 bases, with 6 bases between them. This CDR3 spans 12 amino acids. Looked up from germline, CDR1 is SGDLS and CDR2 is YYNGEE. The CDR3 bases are TGTGCCAGCAGCGTGAGGAGCAATGAGCAGTTCTTC. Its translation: CASSVRSNEQFF.

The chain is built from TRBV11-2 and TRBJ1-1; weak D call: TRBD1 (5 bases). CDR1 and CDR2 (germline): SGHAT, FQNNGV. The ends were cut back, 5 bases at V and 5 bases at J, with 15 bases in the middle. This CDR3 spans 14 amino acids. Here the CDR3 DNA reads TGTGCCAGCAGCCCCCTTCGCAGGGTTACTGAAGCTTTCTTT. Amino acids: CASSPLRRVTEAFF. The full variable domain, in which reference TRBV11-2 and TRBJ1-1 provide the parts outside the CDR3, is EAGVAQSPRYKIIEKRQSVAFWCNPISGHATLYWYQQILGQGPKLLIQFQNNGVVDDSQLPKDRFSAERLKGVDSTLKIQPAKLEDSAVYLCASSPLRRVTEAFFGQGTRLTVV.

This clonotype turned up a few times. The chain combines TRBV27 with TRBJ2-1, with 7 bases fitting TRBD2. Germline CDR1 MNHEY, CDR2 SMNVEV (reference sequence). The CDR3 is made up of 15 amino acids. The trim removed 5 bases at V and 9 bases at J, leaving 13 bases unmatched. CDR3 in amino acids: CASSPSRGAGVEQFF. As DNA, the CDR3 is TGTGCCAGCAGTCCAAGTCGCGGGGCGGGAGTTGAGCAGTTCTTC.

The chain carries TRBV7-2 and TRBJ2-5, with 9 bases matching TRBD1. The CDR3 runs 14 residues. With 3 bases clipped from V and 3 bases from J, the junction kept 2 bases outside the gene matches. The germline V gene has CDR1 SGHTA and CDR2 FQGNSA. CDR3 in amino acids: CASSFWTGEETQYF. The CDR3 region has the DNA TGTGCCAGCAGCTTTTGGACAGGGGAAGAGACCCAGTACTTC.

CDR3 DNA sequence: TGTGCCAGCAGCCAAGTAGGGGGCGACTGGAATGAGCAGTTCTTC. As protein: CASSQVGGDWNEQFF. The V gene is TRBV4-2, the J gene TRBJ2-1, with 7 bases aligning to TRBD1. Per the germline V gene, CDR1 is LGHNA and CDR2 is YNFKEQ. This CDR3 contains 15 residues. Trimming at V came to 1 base and at J to 7 bases, leaving 7 bases not matched to a gene.

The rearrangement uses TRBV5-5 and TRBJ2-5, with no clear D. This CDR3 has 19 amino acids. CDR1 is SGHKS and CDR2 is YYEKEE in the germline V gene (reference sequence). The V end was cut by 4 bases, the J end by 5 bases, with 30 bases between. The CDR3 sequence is CASSPRRYSPVTISETQYF. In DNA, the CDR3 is TGTGCCAGCAGCCCACGGAGATACTCCCCGGTCACAATTAGTGAGACCCAGTACTTC.

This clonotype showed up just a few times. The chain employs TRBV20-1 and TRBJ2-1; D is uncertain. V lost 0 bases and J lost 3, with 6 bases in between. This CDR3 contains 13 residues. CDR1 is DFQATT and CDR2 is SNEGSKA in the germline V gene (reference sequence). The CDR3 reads CSARDFSYNEQFF. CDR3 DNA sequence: TGCAGTGCTAGAGATTTTAGCTACAATGAGCAGTTCTTC.

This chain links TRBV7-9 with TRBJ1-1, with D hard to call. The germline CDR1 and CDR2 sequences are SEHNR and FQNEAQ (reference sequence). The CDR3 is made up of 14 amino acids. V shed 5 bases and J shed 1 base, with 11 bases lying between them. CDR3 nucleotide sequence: TGTGCCAGCAGCCAGGAGACACCGAACACTGAAGCTTTCTTT. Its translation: CASSQETPNTEAFF.

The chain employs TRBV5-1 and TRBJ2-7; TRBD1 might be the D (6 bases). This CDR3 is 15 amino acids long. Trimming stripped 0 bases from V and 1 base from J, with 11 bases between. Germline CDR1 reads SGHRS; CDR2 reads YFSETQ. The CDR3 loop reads CASSLAGVTSYEQYF. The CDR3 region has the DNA TGCGCCAGCAGCTTGGCAGGGGTTACGTCCTACGAGCAGTACTTC.

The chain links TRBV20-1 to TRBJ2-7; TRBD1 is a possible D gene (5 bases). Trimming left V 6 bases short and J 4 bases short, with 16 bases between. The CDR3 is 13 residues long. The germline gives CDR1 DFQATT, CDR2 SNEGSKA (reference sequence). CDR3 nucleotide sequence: TGCAGTGCCAGGAAGGGGCAGTGGTACGAGCAGTACTTC. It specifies CSARKGQWYEQYF.

The CDR3 reads CAISPPDRENYGYTF. As DNA, the CDR3 is TGTGCCATCAGTCCTCCCGACAGGGAGAACTATGGCTACACCTTC. This chain joins TRBV10-3 and TRBJ1-2, with 7 bases identical to TRBD1. Germline trimming cut 5 bases from V and 2 bases from J; bases unmatched to any gene: 8. Germline V gives CDR1 ENHRY, CDR2 SYGVKD. The length of the CDR3 is 15 residues.

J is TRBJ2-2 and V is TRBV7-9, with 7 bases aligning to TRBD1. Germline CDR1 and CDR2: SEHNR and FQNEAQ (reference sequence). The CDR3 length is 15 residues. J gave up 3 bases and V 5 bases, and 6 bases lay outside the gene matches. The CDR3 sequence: CASSARDRDTGELFF. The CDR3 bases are TGTGCCAGCAGCGCCCGGGACAGAGACACCGGGGAGCTGTTTTTT.

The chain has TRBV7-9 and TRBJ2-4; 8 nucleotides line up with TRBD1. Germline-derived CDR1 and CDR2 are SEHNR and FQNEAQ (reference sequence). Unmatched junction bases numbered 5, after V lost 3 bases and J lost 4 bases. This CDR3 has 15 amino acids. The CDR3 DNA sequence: TGTGCCAGCAGCTTCCCCGGGACAGGAAAAAACATTCAGTACTTC. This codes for CASSFPGTGKNIQYF.

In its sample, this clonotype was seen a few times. The chain's CDR3 is CSAEGGEQETQYF. In nucleotides, the CDR3 is TGCAGCGCCGAAGGCGGGGAACAAGAGACCCAGTACTTC. The chain combines TRBV29-1 with TRBJ2-5, with D perhaps matching TRBD2 (6 bases). From germline, CDR1 is SQVTM and CDR2 ANQGSEA. V lost 7 bases to trimming and J lost 2 bases, with 14 bases between them. This CDR3 region has 13 residues.

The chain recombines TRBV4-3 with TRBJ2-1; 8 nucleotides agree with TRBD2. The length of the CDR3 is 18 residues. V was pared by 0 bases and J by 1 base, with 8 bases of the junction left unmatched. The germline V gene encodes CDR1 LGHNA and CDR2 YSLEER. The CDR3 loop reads CASSQDASGGASYNEQFF. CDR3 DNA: TGCGCCAGCAGCCAAGATGCGTCCGGGGGGGCATCCTACAATGAGCAGTTCTTC.

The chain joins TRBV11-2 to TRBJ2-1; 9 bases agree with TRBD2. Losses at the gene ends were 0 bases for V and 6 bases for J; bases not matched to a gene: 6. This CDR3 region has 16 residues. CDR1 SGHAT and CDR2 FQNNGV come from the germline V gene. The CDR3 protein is CASSLEGKLAGNEQFF. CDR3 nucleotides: TGTGCCAGCAGCTTAGAGGGCAAACTAGCGGGCAATGAGCAGTTCTTC. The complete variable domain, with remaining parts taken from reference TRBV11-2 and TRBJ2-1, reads EAGVAQSPRYKIIEKRQSVAFWCNPISGHATLYWYQQILGQGPKLLIQFQNNGVVDDSQLPKDRFSAERLKGVDSTLKIQPAKLEDSAVYLCASSLEGKLAGNEQFFGPGTRLTVL.